This T cell receptor beta chain was observed in a study of cytomegalovirus exposure and HLA in healthy donors. Study context: Some 77 million unique TCRs from HLA-typed donors were held in an early release of data.

Study-level results: Presence/absence analyses rested on an assumption that sequencing depth was roughly uniform across donors.

Germline V gene lookup returns CDR1 LNHNV and CDR2 YYDKDF (reference sequence). Trimming took off 5 bases at V and 5 bases at J, with 12 bases between the two ends. The CDR3 loop spans 13 amino acids. With regard to this clone: Its antigen is currently unknown.

Primers included in the PCR were 60 Vbeta and 13 Jbeta primers. Some clones are missing from TCRdb's copy, which holds only in-frame ones; the method was immunoSEQ multiplex PCR. The sample holds 170,000 or so clones, roughly 80% seen once. The sequence was collected from a woman aged 25 to 39 in good health and CMV-seronegative. The sequenced sample was PBMCs. This chain uses TRBV15 with TRBJ1-2; no reliable D call. This CDR3 reads CATSQTYEYGYTF. CDR3 coding DNA: TGTGCCACCAGCCAAACCTACGAGTATGGCTACACCTTC.